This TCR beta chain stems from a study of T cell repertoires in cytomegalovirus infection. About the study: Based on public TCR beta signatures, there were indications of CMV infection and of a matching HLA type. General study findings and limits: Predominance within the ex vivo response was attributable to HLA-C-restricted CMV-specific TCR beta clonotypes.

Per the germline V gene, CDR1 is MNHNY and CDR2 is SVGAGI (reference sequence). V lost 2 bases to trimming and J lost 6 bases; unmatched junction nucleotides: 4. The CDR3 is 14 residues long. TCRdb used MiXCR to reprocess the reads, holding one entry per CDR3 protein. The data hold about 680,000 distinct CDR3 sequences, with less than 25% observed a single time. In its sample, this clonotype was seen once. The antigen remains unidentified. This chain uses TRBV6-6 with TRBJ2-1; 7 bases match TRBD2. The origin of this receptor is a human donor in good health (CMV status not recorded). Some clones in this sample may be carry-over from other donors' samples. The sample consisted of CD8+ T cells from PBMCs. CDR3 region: CASSYGLAANEQFF. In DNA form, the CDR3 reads TGTGCCAGCAGTTACGGGCTAGCGGCCAATGAGCAGTTCTTC.